These 25 T cell receptor beta chains came from one sample sequenced in a study of identical twins (dated by TCRdb to 2015 to 2016). Library generation was performed with 5' RACE. Data came from an Illumina HiSeq 2000. TCRdb trimmed public reads at Q25 via fastp, called clones via MiXCR and kept in-frame beta chains. Identical CDR3 proteins give one entry, which carries the most common genes and DNA. For this sample there are under 900,000 distinct CDR3 sequences; 18% appear just once. Together, the top ten hold around 12% of the sample. The same data also went into a second study, on T cells expressing NK-cell markers.

Sequenced input: PBMCs. The receptors were gathered from a woman aged 18-35 years in good health.

This clonotype showed up just a few times. The chain joins TRBV20-1 to TRBJ1-1, with a tentative D call TRBD1 (5 bases). Germline V gene data show CDR1 as DFQATT and CDR2 as SNEGSKA (reference sequence). The germline V and J ends were trimmed by 6 bases and 3 bases, with 14 bases remaining between them. The CDR3 totals 13 residues. The CDR3 DNA reads as TGCAGTGCGAGTGACAGCGTCGACACTGAAGCTTTCTTT. Translation: CSASDSVDTEAFF.

This clonotype was seen a few times. The chain carries TRBV29-1 and TRBJ2-1; D may be TRBD1 or TRBD2 (5 bases each). This CDR3 has 13 amino acids. The V gene lost 8 bases and the J gene lost 4 bases, with 15 bases spanning the gap. Per the germline V gene, CDR1 is SQVTM and CDR2 is ANQGSEA. The CDR3 bases are TGCAGCTCCGACGGGGCACAGTACAATGAGCAGTTCTTC. This gives the protein CSSDGAQYNEQFF.

This clonotype was seen a handful of times. J is TRBJ2-3 and V is TRBV7-9; 8 bases fit TRBD1. Germline V lookup: CDR1 SEHNR, CDR2 FQNEAQ (reference sequence). The trim removed 6 bases at V and 1 base at J, leaving 6 bases unmatched. This CDR3 has 15 residues. The CDR3 protein is CASRNRGSGTDTQYF. The CDR3 coding sequence is TGTGCCAGCAGGAACAGGGGGTCGGGCACAGATACGCAGTATTTT. The full variable domain, in which reference TRBV7-9 and TRBJ2-3 provide the parts outside the CDR3, is DTGVSQNPRHKITKRGQNVTFRCDPISEHNRLYWYRQTLGQGPEFLTYFQNEAQLEKSRLLSDRFSAERPKGSFSTLEIQRTEQGDSAMYLCASRNRGSGTDTQYFGPGTRLTVL.

V gene TRBV18 combines with J gene TRBJ2-1, with D tentatively TRBD1 or TRBD2 (6 bases each). Germline V gene sequence: CDR1 KGHSH, CDR2 LQKENI. The CDR3 spans 11 residues. This chain's CDR3 is CGTEGDGEQFF. The CDR3 nucleotides are TGTGGAACGGAGGGGGACGGTGAGCAGTTCTTC.

This clonotype was counted once. V gene TRBV27 combines with J gene TRBJ2-1, with D possibly being TRBD2 (6 bases). V gave up 6 bases and J gave up 7 bases, with 28 bases separating them. Germline assignment: CDR1 MNHEY and CDR2 SMNVEV (reference sequence). The CDR3 spans 18 residues. This CDR3 reads CASRIRDLGHLGGNEQFF. CDR3 in DNA: TGTGCCAGCAGAATCCGGGACTTAGGACACCTGGGAGGTAATGAGCAGTTCTTC.

The rearrangement joins TRBV20-1 to TRBJ2-7; D unclear. Germline V lookup: CDR1 DFQATT, CDR2 SNEGSKA (reference sequence). The CDR3 is 14 residues long. V shed 3 bases and J shed 2 bases, with 14 bases lying between them. DNA of the CDR3: TGCAGTGCTAGCCTCCTTCCCAGTACCTACGAGCAGTACTTC. It encodes CSASLLPSTYEQYF.

The chain carries TRBV18 and TRBJ2-2; D gene uncertain. Trimming removed 3 bases from V and 0 bases from J, with 11 bases in between. This CDR3 comprises 16 residues. Germline CDR1 and CDR2: KGHSH and LQKENI. Here the CDR3 reads CASSPFDYANTGELFF. For the CDR3, the DNA is TGTGCCAGCTCACCCTTTGATTACGCGAACACCGGGGAGCTGTTTTTT.

This clonotype was found a few times. V is TRBV20-1 and J is TRBJ1-5, with D uncertain. Germline V gene sequence: CDR1 DFQATT, CDR2 SNEGSKA (reference sequence). V lost 5 bases to trimming and J lost 4 bases, with 18 bases between them. The CDR3 consists of 15 residues. CDR3 loop: CSAFRIAGYNQPQHF. For the CDR3, the DNA is TGCAGTGCTTTTCGAATCGCAGGTTATAATCAGCCCCAGCATTTT.

This clonotype was detected ten times or more. The V call is TRBV12-3 or TRBV12-4, the J call TRBJ1-5; D is undetermined. V was trimmed by 1 base and J by 0 bases, leaving 7 bases between them. The CDR3 totals 15 residues. CDR3 DNA: TGTGCCAGCAGTTTAGAAGGCGCTAGCAATCAGCCCCAGCATTTT. Protein: CASSLEGASNQPQHF.

The CDR3 bases are TGTGCCAGCAGTGGCGGGACAGGGGCGGATGAGCAGTTCTTC. Its protein product is CASSGGTGADEQFF. The chain recombines TRBV28 with TRBJ2-1; TRBD1 agrees at 10 bases. The junction had 6 bases not matched to a gene; V was cut back by 5 bases and J by 8 bases. Per germline, CDR1 MDHEN and CDR2 SYDVKM. This CDR3 has 14 amino acids.

The rearrangement joins TRBV7-2 to TRBJ2-5, with D unresolved. This CDR3 is built from 13 residues. Germline V gene data show CDR1 as SGHTA and CDR2 as FQGNSA. The germline V and J ends were trimmed by 5 bases and 5 bases, with 12 bases remaining between them. In nucleotides, the CDR3 is TGTGCCAGCAGCCAAGTCCGTGGGGAGACCCAGTACTTC. It translates to CASSQVRGETQYF. The complete variable domain, with remaining parts taken from reference TRBV7-2 and TRBJ2-5, reads GAGVSQSPSNKVTEKGKDVELRCDPISGHTALYWYRQSLGQGLEFLIYFQGNSAPDKSGLPSDRFSAERTGGSVSTLTIQRTQQEDSAVYLCASSQVRGETQYFGPGTRLLVL.

This clonotype was counted only a few times. The chain employs TRBV11-3 and TRBJ1-1; D unclear. V was clipped by 2 bases and J by 5 bases, with 6 bases between them. CDR1 SGHNT and CDR2 YENEEA come from the germline V gene. CDR3 length: 12 amino acids. Here the CDR3 reads CASSLLETEAFF. CDR3 nucleotide sequence: TGTGCCAGCAGCTTACTGGAGACTGAAGCTTTCTTT.

This clonotype appeared a few times. CDR3 sequence: CSVERHNEQFF. DNA for the CDR3: TGCAGCGTTGAACGACACAATGAGCAGTTCTTC. The rearrangement links TRBV29-1 to TRBJ2-1; no firm D call. Trimming took 2 bases from V and 5 from J, leaving 4 bases between them. Germline loops: CDR1 SQVTM, CDR2 ANQGSEA. This CDR3 has 11 residues.

The chain employs TRBV5-1 and TRBJ2-2; D unresolved. The V end was cut by 2 bases, the J end by 6 bases, with 8 bases between. The CDR3 has 13 residues. The germline V gene has CDR1 SGHRS and CDR2 YFSETQ. The CDR3 region is CASSFGVPGELFF. The CDR3 nucleotides read TGCGCCAGCAGCTTTGGGGTTCCCGGGGAGCTGTTTTTT.

The chain joins TRBV29-1 to TRBJ1-1; weak D call: TRBD1 (5 bases). V was cut by 4 bases and J by 5 bases, with 17 bases left in between. The germline V gene encodes CDR1 SQVTM and CDR2 ANQGSEA. This CDR3 comprises 14 residues. The CDR3 sequence is CSVGPGRAVTEAFF. The DNA of the CDR3 is TGCAGCGTTGGCCCCGGCAGGGCGGTTACTGAAGCTTTCTTT.

This clonotype came up a few times. The genes are TRBV3-1 and TRBJ2-1; D not resolved. The germline V gene has CDR1 LGHDT and CDR2 YNNKEL (reference sequence). The CDR3 length is 13 residues. Trimming pared 4 bases from V and 7 bases from J, leaving 11 bases between. This chain's CDR3 is CASSLRSRNEQFF. The DNA for the CDR3 is TGTGCCAGCAGCCTACGTAGCAGGAATGAGCAGTTCTTC.

This clonotype was observed a handful of times. The rearrangement joins TRBV12-3 or TRBV12-4 to TRBJ2-1; tentatively, D is TRBD2 (6 bases). This CDR3 has 14 residues. V was trimmed by 6 bases and J by 4 bases, leaving 13 bases between them. CDR3 bases: TGTGCCAGCAGGGGACGGAGGGATTACAATGAGCAGTTCTTC. Translating gives CASRGRRDYNEQFF.

This clonotype has more than one count but fewer than ten. The genes are TRBV10-2 and TRBJ2-1, with 13 bases that match TRBD2. The CDR3 totals 14 residues. The germline gives CDR1 WSHSY, CDR2 SAAADI. Trimming removed 6 bases from V and 9 bases from J; junction bases left unmatched: 5. The CDR3 nucleotides read TGCGCCAGCAGGGGGACTAGCGGGGTTCTTGAGCAGTTCTTC. It yields the protein CASRGTSGVLEQFF.

The V gene is TRBV20-1, the J gene TRBJ2-2; possible D gene TRBD1, 5 bases. The V gene lost 1 base and the J gene lost 3 bases, with 9 bases spanning the gap. There are 14 residues in the CDR3. The germline V gene encodes CDR1 DFQATT and CDR2 SNEGSKA (reference sequence). CDR3 region: CSARVWGDTGELFF. The CDR3 DNA is TGCAGTGCTAGAGTTTGGGGCGACACCGGGGAGCTGTTTTTT.

Ten or more counts support this clonotype. V and J are TRBV5-1 and TRBJ2-7, with unresolved D. Trimming stripped 7 bases from V and 3 bases from J, with 11 bases between. CDR1 SGHRS and CDR2 YFSETQ come from the germline V gene. The CDR3 runs 12 residues. The CDR3 bases are TGCGCCAGCCGGCTCATCGGCTACGAGCAGTACTTC. Translating it yields CASRLIGYEQYF.

J is TRBJ2-3 and V is TRBV30; D may be TRBD1 (6 bases). The V gene's germline CDR1 is GTSNPN and CDR2 SVGIG (reference sequence). The CDR3 covers 15 residues. V lost 0 bases and J 4 bases, leaving 14 bases between the germline ends. CDR3 region: CAWSVGAGGADTQYF. In DNA form, the CDR3 reads TGTGCCTGGAGTGTGGGGGCAGGTGGCGCAGATACGCAGTATTTT.

This clonotype was counted between two and nine times. The V and J genes are TRBV20-1 and TRBJ2-1; unclear D gene. Germline-derived CDR1 and CDR2 are DFQATT and SNEGSKA (reference sequence). The CDR3 contains 15 residues. V was shortened by 0 bases and J by 0 bases, with 9 bases between the two germline ends. The CDR3 DNA reads as TGCAGTGCTAGAGACGCTAGGAGCTCCTACAATGAGCAGTTCTTC. Amino acids: CSARDARSSYNEQFF.

In its sample, this clonotype was seen a few times. This chain links TRBV6-2 or TRBV6-3 with TRBJ2-2; D unresolved. Looked up from germline, CDR1 is MNHEY and CDR2 is SVGEGT. The CDR3 consists of 11 residues. V lost 8 bases and J 6 bases, leaving 7 bases between the germline ends. The CDR3 reads CASHGAGELFF. The CDR3 nucleotides read TGTGCCAGCCACGGAGCCGGGGAGCTGTTTTTT.

The chain carries TRBV5-1 and TRBJ2-7, with TRBD2 matching over 7 bases. The germline V gene encodes CDR1 SGHRS and CDR2 YFSETQ. The V segment lost 7 bases and the J segment 5 bases; nucleotides outside the gene matches: 12. The CDR3 sequence is 14 residues long. CDR3 in DNA: TGCGCCAGCCGGCAATCTAGGACTAGGGACGAGCAGTACTTC. It is translated as CASRQSRTRDEQYF.

This chain connects TRBV20-1 to TRBJ1-1; tentatively, D is TRBD1 (5 bases). This CDR3 has 15 amino acids. Looked up from germline, CDR1 is DFQATT and CDR2 is SNEGSKA (reference sequence). With 1 base removed from V and 1 base from J, the gap between germline ends came to 13 bases. The CDR3 protein is CSARGQGRRNTEAFF. CDR3 coding DNA: TGCAGTGCTAGAGGCCAGGGACGGCGGAACACTGAAGCTTTCTTT.